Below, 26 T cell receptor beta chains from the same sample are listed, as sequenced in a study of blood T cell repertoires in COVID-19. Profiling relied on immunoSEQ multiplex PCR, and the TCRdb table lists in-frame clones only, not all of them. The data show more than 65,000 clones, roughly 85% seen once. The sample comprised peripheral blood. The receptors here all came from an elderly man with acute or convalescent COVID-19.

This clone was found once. This CDR3 is CASSYVSAGESNEQFF. The CDR3 DNA follows: TGTGCCAGCAGTTACGTGTCGGCGGGAGAAAGCAATGAGCAGTTCTTC. The rearrangement joins TRBV6-2 or TRBV6-3 to TRBJ2-1; the match to TRBD2 covers 7 bases. The length of the CDR3 is 16 residues. The V and J ends lost 2 bases and 6 bases, in that order; junction bases with no gene match: 10. Germline CDR1 reads MNHEY; CDR2 reads SVGEGT.

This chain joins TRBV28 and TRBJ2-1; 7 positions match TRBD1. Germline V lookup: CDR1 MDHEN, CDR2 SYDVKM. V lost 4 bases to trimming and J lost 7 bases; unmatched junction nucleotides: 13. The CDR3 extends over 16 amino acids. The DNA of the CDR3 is TGTGCCAGCAGTTCGGTTTTAGGGGGCCAGGGTAATGAGCAGTTCTTC. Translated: CASSSVLGGQGNEQFF.

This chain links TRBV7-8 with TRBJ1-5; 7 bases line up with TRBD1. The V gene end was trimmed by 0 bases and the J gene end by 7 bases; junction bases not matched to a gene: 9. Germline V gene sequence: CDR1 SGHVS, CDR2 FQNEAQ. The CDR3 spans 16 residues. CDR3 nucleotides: TGTGCCAGCAGCTTAGCCCATACAGGGGTCGGACAGCCCCAGCATTTT. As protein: CASSLAHTGVGQPQHF.

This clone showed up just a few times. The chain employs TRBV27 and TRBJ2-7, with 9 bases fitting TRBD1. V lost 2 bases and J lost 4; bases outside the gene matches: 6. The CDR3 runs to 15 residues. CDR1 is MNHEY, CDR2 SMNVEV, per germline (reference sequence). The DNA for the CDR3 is TGTGCCAGCAGTTTAGGACAGGGGTGGCGGTACGAGCAGTACTTC. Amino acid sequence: CASSLGQGWRYEQYF.

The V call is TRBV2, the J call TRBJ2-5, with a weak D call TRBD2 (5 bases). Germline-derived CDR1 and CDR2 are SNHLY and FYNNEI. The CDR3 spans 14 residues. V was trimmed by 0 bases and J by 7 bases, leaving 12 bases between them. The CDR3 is CASSEARLAGTQYF. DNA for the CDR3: TGTGCCAGCAGTGAAGCACGTCTAGCAGGGACCCAGTACTTC.

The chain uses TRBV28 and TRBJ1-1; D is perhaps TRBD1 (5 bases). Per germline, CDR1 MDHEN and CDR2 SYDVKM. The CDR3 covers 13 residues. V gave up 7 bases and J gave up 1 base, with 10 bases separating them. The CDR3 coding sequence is TGTGCCAGCACCTTGGGGGGGAACACTGAAGCTTTCTTT. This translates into CASTLGGNTEAFF.

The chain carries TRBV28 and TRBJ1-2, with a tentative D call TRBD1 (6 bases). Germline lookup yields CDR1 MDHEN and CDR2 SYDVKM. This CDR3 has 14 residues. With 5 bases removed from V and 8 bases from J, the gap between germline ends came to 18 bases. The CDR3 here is CASSGTGRTGGYTF. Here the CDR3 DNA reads TGTGCCAGCAGTGGAACAGGGAGAACAGGGGGCTACACCTTC.

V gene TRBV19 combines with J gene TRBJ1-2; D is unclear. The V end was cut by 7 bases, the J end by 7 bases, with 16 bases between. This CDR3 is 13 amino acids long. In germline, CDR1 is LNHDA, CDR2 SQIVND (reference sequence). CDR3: CASTPGSGLGYTF. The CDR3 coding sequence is TGTGCCAGTACCCCAGGCTCCGGTCTTGGCTACACCTTC.

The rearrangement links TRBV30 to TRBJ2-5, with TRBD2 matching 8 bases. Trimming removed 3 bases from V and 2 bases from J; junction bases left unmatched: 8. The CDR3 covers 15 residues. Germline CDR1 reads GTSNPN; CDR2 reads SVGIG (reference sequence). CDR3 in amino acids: CAWSTRRGAQETQYF. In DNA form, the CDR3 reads TGTGCCTGGAGCACGAGGCGGGGGGCTCAAGAGACCCAGTACTTC.

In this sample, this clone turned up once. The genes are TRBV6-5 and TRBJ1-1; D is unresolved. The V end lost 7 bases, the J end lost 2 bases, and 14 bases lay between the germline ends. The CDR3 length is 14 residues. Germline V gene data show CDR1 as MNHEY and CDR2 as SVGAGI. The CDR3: CASTPPGRNTEAFF. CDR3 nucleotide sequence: TGTGCCAGCACCCCCCCGGGGAGAAACACTGAAGCTTTCTTT.

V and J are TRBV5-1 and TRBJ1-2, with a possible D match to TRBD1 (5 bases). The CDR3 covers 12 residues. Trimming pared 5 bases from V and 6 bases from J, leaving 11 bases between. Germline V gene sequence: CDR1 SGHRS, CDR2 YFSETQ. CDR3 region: CASRGGLHGYTF. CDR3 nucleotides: TGCGCCAGCAGGGGGGGTTTGCATGGCTACACCTTC.

The CDR3 here is CASSPGQTNEKLFF. The CDR3 nucleotides are TGTGCCAGCAGCCCGGGACAGACGAATGAAAAACTGTTTTTT. This chain connects TRBV7-2 to TRBJ1-4; TRBD1 matches at 7 bases. J gave up 5 bases and V 5 bases, and 5 bases lay outside the gene matches. CDR1 is SGHTA and CDR2 is FQGNSA in the germline V gene. This CDR3 contains 14 residues.

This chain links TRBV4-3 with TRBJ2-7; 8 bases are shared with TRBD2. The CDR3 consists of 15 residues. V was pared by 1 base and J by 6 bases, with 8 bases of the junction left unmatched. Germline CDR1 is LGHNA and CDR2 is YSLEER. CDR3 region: CASSQASGSKLEQYF. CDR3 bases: TGCGCCAGCAGCCAAGCAAGCGGGAGTAAGCTCGAGCAGTACTTC.

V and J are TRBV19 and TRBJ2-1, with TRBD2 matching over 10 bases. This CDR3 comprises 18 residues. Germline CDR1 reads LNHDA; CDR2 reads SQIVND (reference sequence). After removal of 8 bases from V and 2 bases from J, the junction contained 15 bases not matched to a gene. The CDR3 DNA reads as TGTGCCAGTGTAAGTCGATCAATAAGCGGGAGGGCCTACAATGAGCAGTTCTTC. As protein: CASVSRSISGRAYNEQFF.

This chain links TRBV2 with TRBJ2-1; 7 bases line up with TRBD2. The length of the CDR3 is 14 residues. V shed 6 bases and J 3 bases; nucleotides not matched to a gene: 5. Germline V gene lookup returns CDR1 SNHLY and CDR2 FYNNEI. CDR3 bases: TGTGCCAGCAGAGAGACTAGCCTCTACAATGAGCAGTTCTTC. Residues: CASRETSLYNEQFF.

Here the CDR3 reads CASSDEGNYGYTF. CDR3 in DNA: TGTGCCAGCAGTGACGAGGGTAACTATGGCTACACCTTC. This chain joins TRBV6-1 and TRBJ1-2; D gene ambiguous. The CDR3 has 13 amino acids. Trimming left V 3 bases short and J 1 base short, with 6 bases between. CDR1 is MNHNS, CDR2 SASEGT, per germline.

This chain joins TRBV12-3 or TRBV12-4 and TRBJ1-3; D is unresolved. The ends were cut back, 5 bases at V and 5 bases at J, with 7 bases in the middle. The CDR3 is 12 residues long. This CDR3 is CASSLDRNTIYF. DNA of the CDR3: TGTGCCAGCAGTCTCGACAGAAACACCATATATTTT.

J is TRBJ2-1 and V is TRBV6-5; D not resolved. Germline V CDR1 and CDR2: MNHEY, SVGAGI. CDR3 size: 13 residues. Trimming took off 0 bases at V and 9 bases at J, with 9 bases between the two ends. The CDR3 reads CASSYSRDGEQFF. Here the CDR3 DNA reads TGTGCCAGCAGTTACTCAAGAGATGGTGAGCAGTTCTTC.

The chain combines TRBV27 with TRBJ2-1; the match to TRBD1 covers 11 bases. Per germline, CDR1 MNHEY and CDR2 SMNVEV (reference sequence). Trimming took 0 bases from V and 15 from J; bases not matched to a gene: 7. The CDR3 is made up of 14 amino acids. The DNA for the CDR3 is TGTGCCAGCAGTTTATCCACGGAAGGGACAGGGGGGTTCTTC. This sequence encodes CASSLSTEGTGGFF.

CDR3 amino acids: CASSRQMLGTEAFF. CDR3 sequence (DNA): TGTGCCAGCAGTAGACAGATGCTGGGCACTGAAGCTTTCTTT. V gene TRBV27 combines with J gene TRBJ1-1, with D maybe TRBD1 (5 bases). The germline CDR1 and CDR2 sequences are MNHEY and SMNVEV (reference sequence). The CDR3 is made up of 14 amino acids. Trimming left V 5 bases short and J 4 bases short, with 14 bases between.

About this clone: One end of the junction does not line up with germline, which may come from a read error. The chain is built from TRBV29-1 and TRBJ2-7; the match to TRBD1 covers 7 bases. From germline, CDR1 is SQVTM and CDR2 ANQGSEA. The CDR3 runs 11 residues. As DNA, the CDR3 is TGCAGCGTTGCGGCAGGGGGAGTTTGGGCCTTC. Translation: CSVAAGGVWAF.

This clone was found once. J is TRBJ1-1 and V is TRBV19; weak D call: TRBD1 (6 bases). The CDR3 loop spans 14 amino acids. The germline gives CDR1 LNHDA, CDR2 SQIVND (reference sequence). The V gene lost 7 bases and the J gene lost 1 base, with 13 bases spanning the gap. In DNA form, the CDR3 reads TGTGCCAGTACCTCTCTACAGGGGAACACTGAAGCTTTCTTT. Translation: CASTSLQGNTEAFF.

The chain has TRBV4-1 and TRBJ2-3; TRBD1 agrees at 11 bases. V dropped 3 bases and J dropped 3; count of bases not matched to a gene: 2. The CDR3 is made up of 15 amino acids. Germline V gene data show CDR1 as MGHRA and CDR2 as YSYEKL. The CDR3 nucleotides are TGCGCCAGCAGCCAGGGACAGGGGGGGACAGATACGCAGTATTTT. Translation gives CASSQGQGGTDTQYF.

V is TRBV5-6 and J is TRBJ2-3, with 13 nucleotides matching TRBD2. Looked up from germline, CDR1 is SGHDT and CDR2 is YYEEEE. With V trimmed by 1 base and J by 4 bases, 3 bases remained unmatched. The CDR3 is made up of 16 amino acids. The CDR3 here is CASSLTSGRAADTQYF. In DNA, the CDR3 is TGTGCCAGCAGCTTGACTAGCGGGAGGGCAGCAGATACGCAGTATTTT.

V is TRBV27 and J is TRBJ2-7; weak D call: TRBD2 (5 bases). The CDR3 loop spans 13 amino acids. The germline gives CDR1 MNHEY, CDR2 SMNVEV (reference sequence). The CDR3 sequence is CALRVRSTYEQYF. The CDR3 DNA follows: TGTGCTTTGAGGGTAAGGAGTACTTACGAGCAGTACTTC.

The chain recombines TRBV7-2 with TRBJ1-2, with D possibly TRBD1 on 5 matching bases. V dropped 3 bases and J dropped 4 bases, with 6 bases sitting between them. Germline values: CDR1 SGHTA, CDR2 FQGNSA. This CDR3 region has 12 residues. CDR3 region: CASSFDSYGYTF. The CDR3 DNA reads TGTGCCAGCAGCTTCGACAGCTATGGCTACACCTTC.